This TCR beta chain was captured in a study of T cell repertoires in cytomegalovirus infection (dated by TCRdb to about 2019). Regarding the research as a whole: Donor HLA type was relevant to the analysis, as public TCR beta signatures indicated carriage of CMV infection together with the matching HLA type.

At least ten counts were recorded for this clonotype. Its antigen remains undetermined. The record has no base qualities; no much larger clone is one base away. Beyond this particular receptor, the publication reports: Cumulative frequency of public TCR beta family members discriminated carriers of CMV infection plus the relevant HLA type in this cohort and an independent approximately 360-donor cohort. In the ex vivo response, HLA-C-restricted CMV-specific TCR beta clonotypes were dominant, and in two of eight donors the single most frequent clonotype came from this HLA-C-restricted group.

Looking up the germline V gene yields CDR1 SGHTA and CDR2 FQGTGA. The CDR3 covers 12 residues, taking in both the cysteine and the phenylalanine. Only the CDR3 DNA is retained, 36 bases long and in frame from the first base. The junction shows trimming of 2 bases on V and 9 bases on J, and the gene matches do not reach 1 base of it. Sequencing relied on an Illumina HiSeq 1500. The raw public data were reprocessed by TCRdb itself: fastp quality trimming at Q25, MiXCR clonotype calling, in-frame beta chains only. One record per CDR3 amino acid sequence lists the most common genes and DNA. A total of a few hundred thousand distinct CDR3 sequences appear in this sample, 9.5% of them only once. The ten largest account for approximately 4.7% of the sample.

The clonotype was recovered from a human donor in good health (CMV status not recorded). Some clones in this sample may be carry-over from other donors' samples. The V gene is TRBV7-3 and the J gene is TRBJ2-1, with 7 bases matching TRBD1. The sequenced sample was PBMCs. The DNA is TGTGCCAGCAGCTTAGAGGGGGCTGAGCAGTTCTTC. It specifies CASSLEGAEQFF.